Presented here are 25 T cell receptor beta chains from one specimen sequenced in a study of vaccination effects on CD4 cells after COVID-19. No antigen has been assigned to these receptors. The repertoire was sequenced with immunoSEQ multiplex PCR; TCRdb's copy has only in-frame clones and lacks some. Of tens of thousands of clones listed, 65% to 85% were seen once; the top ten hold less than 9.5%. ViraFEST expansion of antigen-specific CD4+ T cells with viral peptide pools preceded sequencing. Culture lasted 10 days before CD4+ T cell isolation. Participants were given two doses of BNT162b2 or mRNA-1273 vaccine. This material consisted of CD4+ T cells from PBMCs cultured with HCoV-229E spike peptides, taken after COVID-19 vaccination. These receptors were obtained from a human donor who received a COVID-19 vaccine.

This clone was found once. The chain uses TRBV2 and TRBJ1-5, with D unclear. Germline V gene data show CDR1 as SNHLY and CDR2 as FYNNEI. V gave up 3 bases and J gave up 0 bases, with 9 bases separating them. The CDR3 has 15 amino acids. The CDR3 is CASSDRALSNQPQHF. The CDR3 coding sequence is TGTGCCAGCAGTGACCGGGCCCTTAGCAATCAGCCCCAGCATTTT.

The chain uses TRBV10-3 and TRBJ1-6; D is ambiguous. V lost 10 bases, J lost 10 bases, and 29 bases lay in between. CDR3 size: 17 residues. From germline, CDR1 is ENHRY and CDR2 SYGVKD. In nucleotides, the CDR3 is TGTGCCACACGACCCGTACCGAGCGGCGTATTTAAGTCACCCCTCCACTTT. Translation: CATRPVPSGVFKSPLHF.

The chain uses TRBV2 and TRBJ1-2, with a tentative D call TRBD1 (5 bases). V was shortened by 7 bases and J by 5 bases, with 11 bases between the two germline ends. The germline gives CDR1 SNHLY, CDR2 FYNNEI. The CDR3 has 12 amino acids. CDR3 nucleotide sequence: TGTGCCAGCAACGCCGGGGGGTATGGCTACACCTTC. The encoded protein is CASNAGGYGYTF.

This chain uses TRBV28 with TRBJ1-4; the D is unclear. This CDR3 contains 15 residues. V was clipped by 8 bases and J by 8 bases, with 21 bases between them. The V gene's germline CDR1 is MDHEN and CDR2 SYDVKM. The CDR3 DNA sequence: TGTGCCAGCTCAACAGCATCTGCGGGTTTGGAAAAACTGTTTTTT. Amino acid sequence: CASSTASAGLEKLFF.

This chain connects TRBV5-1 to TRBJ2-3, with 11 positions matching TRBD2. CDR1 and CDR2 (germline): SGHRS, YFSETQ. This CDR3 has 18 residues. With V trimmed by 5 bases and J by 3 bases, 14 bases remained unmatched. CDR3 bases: TGCGCCAGCAGGCCTTCGATACTAGCGGGGGCAGTTACAGATACGCAGTATTTT. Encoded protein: CASRPSILAGAVTDTQYF.

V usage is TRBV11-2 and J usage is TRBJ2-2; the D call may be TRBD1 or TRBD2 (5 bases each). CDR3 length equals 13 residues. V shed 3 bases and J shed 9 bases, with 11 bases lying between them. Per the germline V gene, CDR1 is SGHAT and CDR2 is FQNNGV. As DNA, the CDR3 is TGTGCCAGCAGCTTTCGAGGGGCAAGGGAGCTGTTTTTT. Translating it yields CASSFRGARELFF.

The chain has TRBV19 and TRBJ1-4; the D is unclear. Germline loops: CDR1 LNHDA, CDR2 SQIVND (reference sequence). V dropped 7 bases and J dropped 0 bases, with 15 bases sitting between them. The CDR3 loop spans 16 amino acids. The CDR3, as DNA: TGTGCCAGTACCCCAAACGGCCGCGCAACTAATGAAAAACTGTTTTTT. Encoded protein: CASTPNGRATNEKLFF.

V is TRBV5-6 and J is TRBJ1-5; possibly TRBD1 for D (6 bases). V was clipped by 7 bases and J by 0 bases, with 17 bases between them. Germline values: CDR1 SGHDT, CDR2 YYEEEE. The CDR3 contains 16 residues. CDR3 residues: CASARGGIFSNQPQHF. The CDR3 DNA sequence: TGTGCCAGCGCCAGGGGTGGGATTTTTAGCAATCAGCCCCAGCATTTT. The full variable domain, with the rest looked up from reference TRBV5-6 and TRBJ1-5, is DAGVTQSPTHLIKTRGQQVTLRCSPKSGHDTVSWYQQALGQGPQFIFQYYEEEERQRGNFPDRFSGHQFPNYSSELNVNALLLGDSALYLCASARGGIFSNQPQHFGDGTRLSIL.

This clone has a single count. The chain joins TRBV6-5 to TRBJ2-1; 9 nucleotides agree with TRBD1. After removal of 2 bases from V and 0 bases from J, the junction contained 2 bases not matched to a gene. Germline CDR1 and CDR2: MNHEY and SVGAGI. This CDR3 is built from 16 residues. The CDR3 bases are TGTGCCAGCAGTTACCCGGGACAGGGCTCCTACAATGAGCAGTTCTTC. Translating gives CASSYPGQGSYNEQFF.

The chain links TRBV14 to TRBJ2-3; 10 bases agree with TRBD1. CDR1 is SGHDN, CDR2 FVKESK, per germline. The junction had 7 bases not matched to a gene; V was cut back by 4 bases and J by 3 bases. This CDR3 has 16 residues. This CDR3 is CASSPWDRGRTDTQYF. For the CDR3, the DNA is TGTGCCAGCAGCCCCTGGGACAGGGGAAGGACAGATACGCAGTATTTT.

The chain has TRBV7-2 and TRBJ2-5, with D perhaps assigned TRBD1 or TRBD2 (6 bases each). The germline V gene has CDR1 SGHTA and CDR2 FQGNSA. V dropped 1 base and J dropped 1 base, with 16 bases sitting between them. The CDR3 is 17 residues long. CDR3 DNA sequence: TGTGCCAGCAGCTTAGTTAGGGGGGCCCCAACCCAAGAGACCCAGTACTTC. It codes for CASSLVRGAPTQETQYF.

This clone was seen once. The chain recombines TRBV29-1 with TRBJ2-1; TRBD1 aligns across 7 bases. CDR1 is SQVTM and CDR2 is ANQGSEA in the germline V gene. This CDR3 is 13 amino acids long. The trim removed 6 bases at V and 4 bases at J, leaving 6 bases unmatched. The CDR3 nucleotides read TGCAGCGTGGGGACAGTGGTATACAATGAGCAGTTCTTC. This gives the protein CSVGTVVYNEQFF.

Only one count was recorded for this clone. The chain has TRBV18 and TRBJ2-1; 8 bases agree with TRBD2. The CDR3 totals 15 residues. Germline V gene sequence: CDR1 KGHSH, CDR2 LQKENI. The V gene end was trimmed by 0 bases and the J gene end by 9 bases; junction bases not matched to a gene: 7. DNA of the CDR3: TGTGCCAGCTCACCACCAGCGGGAGAGGTAGGTGAGCAGTTCTTC. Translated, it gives CASSPPAGEVGEQFF.

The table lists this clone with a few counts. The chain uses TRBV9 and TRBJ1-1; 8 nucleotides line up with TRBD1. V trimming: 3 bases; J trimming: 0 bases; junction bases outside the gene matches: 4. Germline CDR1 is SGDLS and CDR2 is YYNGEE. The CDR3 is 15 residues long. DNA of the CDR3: TGTGCCAGCAGCGCCAACAGGGGGATGAACACTGAAGCTTTCTTT. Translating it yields CASSANRGMNTEAFF.

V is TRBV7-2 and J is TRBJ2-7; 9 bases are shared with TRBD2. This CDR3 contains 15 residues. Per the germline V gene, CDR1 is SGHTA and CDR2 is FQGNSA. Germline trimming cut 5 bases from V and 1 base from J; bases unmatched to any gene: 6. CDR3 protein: CASSLSGGFSYEQYF. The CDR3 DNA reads TGTGCCAGCAGCCTAAGCGGGGGGTTTTCCTACGAGCAGTACTTC.

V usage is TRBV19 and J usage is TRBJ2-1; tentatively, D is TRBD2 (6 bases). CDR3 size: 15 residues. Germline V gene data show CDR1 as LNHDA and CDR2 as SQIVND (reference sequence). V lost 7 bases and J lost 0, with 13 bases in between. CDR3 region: CASKSLAHSYNEQFF. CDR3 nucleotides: TGTGCCAGTAAGTCGCTAGCGCACTCCTACAATGAGCAGTTCTTC.

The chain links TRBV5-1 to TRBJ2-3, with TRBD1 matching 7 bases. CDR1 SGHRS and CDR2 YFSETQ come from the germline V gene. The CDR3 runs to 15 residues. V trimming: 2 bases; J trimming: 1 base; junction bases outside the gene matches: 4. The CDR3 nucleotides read TGCGCCAGCAGCTTATCTGGACAGGGCACAGATACGCAGTATTTT. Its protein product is CASSLSGQGTDTQYF.

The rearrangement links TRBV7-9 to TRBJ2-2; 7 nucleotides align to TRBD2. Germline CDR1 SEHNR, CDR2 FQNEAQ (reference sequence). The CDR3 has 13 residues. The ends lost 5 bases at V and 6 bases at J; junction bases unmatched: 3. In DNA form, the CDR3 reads TGTGCCAGCAGCCCGACTAGCCCCGGGGAGCTGTTTTTT. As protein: CASSPTSPGELFF.

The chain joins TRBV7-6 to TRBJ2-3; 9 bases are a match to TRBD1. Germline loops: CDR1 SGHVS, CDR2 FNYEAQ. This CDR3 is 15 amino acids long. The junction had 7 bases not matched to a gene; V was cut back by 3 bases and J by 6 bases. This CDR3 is CASSFGTGWADTQYF. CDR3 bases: TGTGCCAGCAGCTTTGGGACAGGGTGGGCCGATACGCAGTATTTT.

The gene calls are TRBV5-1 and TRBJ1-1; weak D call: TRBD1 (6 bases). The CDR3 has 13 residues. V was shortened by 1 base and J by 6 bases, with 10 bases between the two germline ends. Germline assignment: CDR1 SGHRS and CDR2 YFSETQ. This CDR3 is CASSLHRDSEAFF. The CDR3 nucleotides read TGCGCCAGCAGCTTGCACAGGGACTCTGAAGCTTTCTTT.

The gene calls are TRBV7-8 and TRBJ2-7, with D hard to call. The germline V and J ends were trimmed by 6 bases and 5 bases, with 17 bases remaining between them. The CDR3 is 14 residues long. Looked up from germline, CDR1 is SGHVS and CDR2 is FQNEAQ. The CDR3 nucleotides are TGTGCCAGCAGTCGGGTGCTTGTTCACGACGAGCAGTACTTC. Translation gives CASSRVLVHDEQYF.

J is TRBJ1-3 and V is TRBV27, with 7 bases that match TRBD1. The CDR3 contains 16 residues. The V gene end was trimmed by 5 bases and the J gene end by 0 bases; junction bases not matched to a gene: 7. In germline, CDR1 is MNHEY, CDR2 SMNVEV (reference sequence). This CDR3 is CASSPAGQTSGNTIYF. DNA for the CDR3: TGTGCCAGCAGTCCTGCGGGACAGACCTCTGGAAACACCATATATTTT.

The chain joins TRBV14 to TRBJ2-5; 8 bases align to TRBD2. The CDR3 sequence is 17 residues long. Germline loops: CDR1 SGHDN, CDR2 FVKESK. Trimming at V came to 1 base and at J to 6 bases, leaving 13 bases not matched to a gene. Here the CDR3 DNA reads TGTGCCAGCAGCCAAGGAAATCGGGGGGGCCTCGGGAAGACCCAGTACTTC. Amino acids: CASSQGNRGGLGKTQYF.

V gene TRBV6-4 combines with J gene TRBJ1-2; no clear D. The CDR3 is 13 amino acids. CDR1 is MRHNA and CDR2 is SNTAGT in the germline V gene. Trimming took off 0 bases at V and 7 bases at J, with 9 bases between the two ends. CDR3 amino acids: CASSDSAEGGYTF. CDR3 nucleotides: TGTGCCAGCAGTGACTCGGCAGAAGGTGGCTACACCTTC.

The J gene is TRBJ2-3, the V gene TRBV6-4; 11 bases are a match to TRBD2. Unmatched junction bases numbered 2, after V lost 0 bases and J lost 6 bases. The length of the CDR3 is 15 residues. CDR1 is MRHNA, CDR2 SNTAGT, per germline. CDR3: CASSDSSGGADTQYF. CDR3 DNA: TGTGCCAGCAGTGACTCTAGCGGGGGGGCCGATACGCAGTATTTT.